These T cell receptor beta chains were read from a single sample in a study of blood T cell repertoires in COVID-19. Method: immunoSEQ multiplex PCR; TCRdb's copy keeps in-frame clones and lacks some. The sample holds approximately 210,000 clones, just over 90% seen once. The sample consisted of peripheral blood. The source of these receptors is a young man with acute or convalescent COVID-19. The CDR3 runs from the conserved cysteine through the conserved F or W. D genes are given only for firm matches. Part of the rows lack a size; the others show once, few, many or a class for expanded clones.

size	D	V	J	DNA	CDR3
few	TRBD2	TRBV27	TRBJ2-7	TGTGCCAGCAGTTTGGGGGGGTACGAGCAGTACTTC	CASSLGGYEQYF
few	TRBD1	TRBV30	TRBJ2-2	TGTGCCTGGAGTGTACTGGACAGGGCGTCCGGGGAGCTGTTTTTT	CAWSVLDRASGELFF
.	.	TRBV5-1	TRBJ1-2	TGCGCCAGCAGCTTGTCAGGGATTATGCACTACACCTTC	CASSLSGIMHYTF
.	.	TRBV28	TRBJ1-2	TGTGCCAGCAGTACCAATACAGGGCCTCATGGCTACACCTTC	CASSTNTGPHGYTF
.	.	TRBV2	TRBJ2-7	TGTGCCAGCAGAAGGGACAACTACGAGCAGTACTTC	CASRRDNYEQYF
.	TRBD2	TRBV6-5	TRBJ2-7	TGTGCCAGCACGGCGGTCGGGGGGTACGAGCAGTACTTC	CASTAVGGYEQYF
.	.	TRBV6-5	TRBJ1-5	TGTGCCAGTCTCAGGGTATTTTTGCATTTT	CASLRVFLHF
.	.	TRBV7-3	TRBJ2-6	TGTGCCAGCAGCCCTGCTGGGGCCAACGTCCTGACTTTC	CASSPAGANVLTF
.	.	TRBV21-1	TRBJ2-7	TGTGCCAGCAGCAACCCTGGCCGGGTGACGTACTTC	CASSNPGRVTYF
.	.	TRBV11-2	TRBJ2-5	TGTGCCACCCTTACCAGGGGCCAGACCCAGTACTTC	CATLTRGQTQYF
.	.	TRBV6-5	TRBJ2-1	TGTGCCAGCAGTCCACGACTCAAATACAATGAGCAGTTCTTC	CASSPRLKYNEQFF
.	TRBD1	TRBV5-1	TRBJ1-5	TGCGCCAGCAGCCCATCACCGGGACAGAGTAATCAGCCCCAGCATTTT	CASSPSPGQSNQPQHF
.	TRBD1	TRBV11-2	TRBJ2-5	TGTGCCAGCAGCTTGGGACAGGGCCAAGAGACCCAGTACTTC	CASSLGQGQETQYF
.	TRBD2	TRBV7-9	TRBJ2-1	TGTGCCAGCAGCCAGGTGGCGGGGGGAGTCGGTAATGAGCAGTTCTTC	CASSQVAGGVGNEQFF
.	.	TRBV2	TRBJ2-7	TGTGCCAGCAGGACGGGGGGCGGGACTTACGAGCAGTACTTC	CASRTGGGTYEQYF
.	.	TRBV15	TRBJ2-3	TGTGCCACCAGCAGAAGAACTAGCTCAGATACGCAGTATTTT	CATSRRTSSDTQYF
.	.	TRBV19	TRBJ1-1	TGTGCCAGTACAAATGTGAACACTGAAGCTTTCTTT	CASTNVNTEAFF
.	TRBD1	TRBV7-8	TRBJ2-2	TGTGCCAGCCTACCCCCGGGACAGCACTATACCGGGGAGCTGTTTTTT	CASLPPGQHYTGELFF
.	.	TRBV7-9	TRBJ1-3	TGTGCCAGCAGCCTACACCTCAGCGACTTCTCTGGAAACACCATATATTTT	CASSLHLSDFSGNTIYF
.	.	TRBV30	TRBJ1-5	TGTGCCTGGAGTGTTGGTAAGGGGCAGCCCCAGCATTTT	CAWSVGKGQPQHF
once	.	TRBV12-3/TRBV12-4	TRBJ2-1	TGTGCCAGCAGTTTAATTACAGGGAATGAGCAGTTCTTC	CASSLITGNEQFF
.	.	TRBV28	TRBJ1-1	TGTGCCAGCAGGTCCACAGGGTCTGAAGCTTTCTTT	CASRSTGSEAFF
.	TRBD2	TRBV29-1	TRBJ2-3	TGCAGCGTCCAGACTAGCGGGAGATCAGATACGCAGTATTTT	CSVQTSGRSDTQYF
.	TRBD2	TRBV11-2	TRBJ2-1	TGTGCCAGCAGCTCGACTAGCGCAACCTACAATGAGCAGTTCTTC	CASSSTSATYNEQFF
once	.	TRBV28	TRBJ1-5	TGTGCCAGCAGTACAGGGTTTAGCGGCAATCAGCCCCAGCATTTT	CASSTGFSGNQPQHF
once	.	TRBV5-1	TRBJ1-2	TGCGCCAGCAGCCCCGAAAGGACAAACTACTATGGCTACACCTTC	CASSPERTNYYGYTF
once	TRBD1	TRBV30	TRBJ1-1	TGTGCCTGGAGTGTAGTGGCAGGGGGCACTGAAGCTTTCTTT	CAWSVVAGGTEAFF
.	.	TRBV19	TRBJ2-3	TGTGCCAGTAGTAATGGAGTGGGTAATAGCGGTAAGCAGTATTTT	CASSNGVGNSGKQYF
.	.	TRBV11-1	TRBJ2-1	TGTGCCAGCAGCTTTTTCGATGAGCAGTTCTTC	CASSFFDEQFF
once	.	TRBV2	TRBJ1-6	TGTGCCAGCAGGAAATCGGGGAGGTTAGATTCACCCCTCCACTTT	CASRKSGRLDSPLHF
.	.	TRBV11-2	TRBJ1-2	TGTGCCAGCAGCTTTAGGTTTATGAGGGAAGGATCGCATGGCTACACCTTC	CASSFRFMREGSHGYTF
.	.	TRBV19	TRBJ2-2	TGTGCCAGGAGCGGGGAGCTGTTTTTT	CARSGELFF
.	.	TRBV5-1	TRBJ1-5	TGCGCCAGCAGCTTGGTCGGCGGTCAGCCCCAGCATTTT	CASSLVGGQPQHF
once	TRBD2	TRBV5-1	TRBJ2-1	TGCGCCAGCAGCTTGGATGACGGGAGGGGCAATGAGCAGTTCTTC	CASSLDDGRGNEQFF
.	TRBD1	TRBV6-5	TRBJ1-2	TGTGCCATCCAGGGACAGGGAAGCGGCTACACCTTC	CAIQGQGSGYTF
.	.	TRBV28	TRBJ2-7	TGTGCCAGCAGTTCCGGACAGCGCATCTCCTACGAGCAGTACTTC	CASSSGQRISYEQYF
once	.	TRBV19	TRBJ2-5	TGTGCCAGTAGTATACGAGGAGGGTTGGAGACCCAGTACTTC	CASSIRGGLETQYF
.	.	TRBV3-1/TRBV3-2	TRBJ2-1	TGTGCCAGCAGCACCCGTCACTCCCACGGTGAGCAGTTCTTC	CASSTRHSHGEQFF
.	.	TRBV7-8	TRBJ1-1	TGTGCCAGCAGCCAAGTTAGACATCTAACTGAAGCTTTCTTT	CASSQVRHLTEAFF
.	.	TRBV3-1/TRBV3-2	TRBJ2-5	TGTGCCAGCAGCAGGAATCGGGGTATTCAAGAGACCCAGTACTTC	CASSRNRGIQETQYF
.	TRBD2	TRBV7-3	TRBJ2-3	TGTGCCAGCAGCTATAGCGGGAGCCCCCCAGATACGCAGTATTTT	CASSYSGSPPDTQYF
.	.	TRBV6-5	TRBJ2-7	TGTGCCAGCAGTTACCGTCAGGGATACGAGCAGTACTTC	CASSYRQGYEQYF